What follows describes a single TCR beta chain. TCRdb's table, derived via immunoSEQ multiplex PCR, lists solely in-frame clones and lacks some. The table records tens of thousands of clones, approximately 90% of them present only once. This specimen comes from a study of stem cell transplantation in POMP-related autoinflammatory disease. About the research overall: Before transplant, CD4+ T cells skewed naive and CD8+ proportions were low.

CDR3 length: 15 amino acids. The V gene's germline CDR1 is SGHNT and CDR2 YYREEE (reference sequence). Trimming stripped 6 bases from V and 4 bases from J, with 19 bases between. Sequences were derived from CD4+ T cells from PBMCs, sampled after stem cell transplantation. V gene TRBV5-4 combines with J gene TRBJ1-2; D unclear. The TCR comes from a human patient with POMP-related autoinflammation and immune dysregulation (PRAID). T cells may partly derive from the graft donor. Here the CDR3 DNA reads TGTGCCAGCACCCTGCTTCGGGGTAACGGCTATGGCTACACCTTC. Amino acids: CASTLLRGNGYGYTF. Complete variable domain (other parts from reference TRBV5-4 and TRBJ1-2): ETGVTQSPTHLIKTRGQQVTLRCSSQSGHNTVSWYQQALGQGPQFIFQYYREEENGRGNFPPRFSGLQFPNYSSELNVNALELDDSALYLCASTLLRGNGYGYTFGSGTRLTVV.